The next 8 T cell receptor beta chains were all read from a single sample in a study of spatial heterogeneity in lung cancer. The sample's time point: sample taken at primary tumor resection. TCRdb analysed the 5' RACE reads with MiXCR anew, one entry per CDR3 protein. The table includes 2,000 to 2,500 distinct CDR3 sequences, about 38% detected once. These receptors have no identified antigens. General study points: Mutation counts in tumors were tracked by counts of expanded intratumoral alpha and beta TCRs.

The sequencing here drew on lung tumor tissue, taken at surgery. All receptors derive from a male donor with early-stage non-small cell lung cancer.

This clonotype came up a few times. The DNA of the CDR3 is TGTGCCAGCAGTTACATAGCGTACAATGAGCAGTTCTTC. It translates to CASSYIAYNEQFF. V is TRBV6-2 or TRBV6-3 and J is TRBJ2-1, with D perhaps TRBD2 (5 bases). Germline CDR1 MNHEY, CDR2 SVGEGT. This CDR3 has 13 amino acids. V lost 2 bases and J 4 bases, leaving 6 bases between the germline ends.

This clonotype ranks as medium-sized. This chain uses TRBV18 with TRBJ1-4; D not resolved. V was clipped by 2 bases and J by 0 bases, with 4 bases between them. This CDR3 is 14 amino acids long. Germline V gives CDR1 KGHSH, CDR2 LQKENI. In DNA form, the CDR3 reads TGTGCCAGCTCACCATTTTCAACTAATGAAAAACTGTTTTTT. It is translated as CASSPFSTNEKLFF. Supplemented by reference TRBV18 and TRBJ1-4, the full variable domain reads NAGVMQNPRHLVRRRGQEARLRCSPMKGHSHVYWYRQLPEEGLKFMVYLQKENIIDESGMPKERFSAEFPKEGPSILRIQQVVRGDSAAYFCASSPFSTNEKLFFGSGTQLSVL.

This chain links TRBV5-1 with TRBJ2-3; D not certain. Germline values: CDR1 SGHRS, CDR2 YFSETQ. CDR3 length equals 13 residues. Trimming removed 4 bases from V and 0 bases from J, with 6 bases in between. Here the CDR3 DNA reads TGCGCCAGCAGCAATCCAAGCACAGATACGCAGTATTTT. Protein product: CASSNPSTDTQYF.

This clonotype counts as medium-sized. CDR3: CASSALSGTMPQHF. The CDR3 DNA is TGTGCCAGCAGCGCATTGTCCGGGACGATGCCCCAGCATTTT. The chain couples TRBV7-8 to TRBJ1-5; TRBD1 is a possible D gene (5 bases). V lost 5 bases and J lost 9, with 17 bases in between. Germline V gene lookup returns CDR1 SGHVS and CDR2 FQNEAQ. The CDR3 totals 14 residues.

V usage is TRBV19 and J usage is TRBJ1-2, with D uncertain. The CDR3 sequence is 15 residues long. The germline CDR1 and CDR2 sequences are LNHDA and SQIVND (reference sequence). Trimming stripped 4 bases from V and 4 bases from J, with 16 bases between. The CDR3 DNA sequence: TGTGCCAGTAGTAGCGACAAGGCCCGTTCCTATGGCTACACCTTC. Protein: CASSSDKARSYGYTF.

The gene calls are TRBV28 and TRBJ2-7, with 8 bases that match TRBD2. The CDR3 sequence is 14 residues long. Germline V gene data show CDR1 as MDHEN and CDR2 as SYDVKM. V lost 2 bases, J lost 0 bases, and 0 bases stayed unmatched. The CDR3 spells CASSLSGGSYEQYF. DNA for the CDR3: TGTGCCAGCAGTTTAAGCGGGGGCTCCTACGAGCAGTACTTC.

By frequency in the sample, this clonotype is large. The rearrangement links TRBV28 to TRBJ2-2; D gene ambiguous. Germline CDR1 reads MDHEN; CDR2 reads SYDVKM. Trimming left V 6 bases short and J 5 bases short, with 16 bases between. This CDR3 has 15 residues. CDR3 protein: CASRHPSLGTGELFF. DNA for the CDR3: TGTGCCAGCAGGCACCCCTCCCTTGGTACCGGGGAGCTGTTTTTT. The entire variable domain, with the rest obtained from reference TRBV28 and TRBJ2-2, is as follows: DVKVTQSSRYLVKRTGEKVFLECVQDMDHENMFWYRQDPGLGLRLIYFSYDVKMKEKGDIPEGYSVSREKKERFSLILESASTNQTSMYLCASRHPSLGTGELFFGEGSRLTVL.

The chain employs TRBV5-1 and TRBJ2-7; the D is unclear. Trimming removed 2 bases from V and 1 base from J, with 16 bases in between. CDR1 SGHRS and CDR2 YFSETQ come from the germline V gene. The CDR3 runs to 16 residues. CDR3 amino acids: CASSLSETNPSYEQYF. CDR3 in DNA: TGCGCCAGCAGCTTAAGTGAGACAAATCCTTCCTACGAGCAGTACTTC. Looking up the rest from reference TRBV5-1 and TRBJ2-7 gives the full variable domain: KAGVTQTPRYLIKTRGQQVTLSCSPISGHRSVSWYQQTPGQGLQFLFEYFSETQRNKGNFPGRFSGRQFSNSRSEMNVSTLELGDSALYLCASSLSETNPSYEQYFGPGTRLTVT.